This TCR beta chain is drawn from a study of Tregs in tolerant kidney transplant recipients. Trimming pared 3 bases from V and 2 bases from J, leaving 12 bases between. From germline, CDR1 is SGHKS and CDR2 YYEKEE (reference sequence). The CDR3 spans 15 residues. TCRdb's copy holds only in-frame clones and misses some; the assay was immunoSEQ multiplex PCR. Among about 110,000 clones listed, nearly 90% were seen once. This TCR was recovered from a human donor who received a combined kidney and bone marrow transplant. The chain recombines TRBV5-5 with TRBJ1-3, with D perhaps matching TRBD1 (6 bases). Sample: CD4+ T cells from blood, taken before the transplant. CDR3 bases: TGTGCCAGCAGCTATGACAGGCGTGCTGGAAACACCATATATTTT. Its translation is CASSYDRRAGNTIYF.